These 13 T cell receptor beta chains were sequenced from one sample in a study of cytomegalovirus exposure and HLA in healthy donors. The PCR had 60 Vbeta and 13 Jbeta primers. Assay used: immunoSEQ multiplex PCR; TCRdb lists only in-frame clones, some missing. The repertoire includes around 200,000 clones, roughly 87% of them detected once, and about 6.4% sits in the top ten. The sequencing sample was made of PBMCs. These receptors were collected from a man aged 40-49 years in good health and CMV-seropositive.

The DNA of the CDR3 is TGTGCTAGTGGGGACAACAATCAGCCCCAGCATTTT. As protein: CASGDNNQPQHF. The chain recombines TRBV12-5 with TRBJ1-5; D might be TRBD1 (5 bases). Germline values: CDR1 LGHNT, CDR2 FRNRAP. Deletions cut 6 bases from V and 3 bases from J, with 6 bases between. The CDR3 covers 12 residues.

CDR3 nucleotides: TGTGCCAGCTCGCCCGAACAGGGCCCTGGAAACACCATATATTTT. This codes for CASSPEQGPGNTIYF. This rearrangement joins TRBV18 to TRBJ1-3; TRBD1 might be the D (6 bases). V lost 6 bases, J lost 2 bases, and 14 bases lay in between. This CDR3 is built from 15 residues. CDR1 and CDR2 from the germline V gene are KGHSH and LQKENI.

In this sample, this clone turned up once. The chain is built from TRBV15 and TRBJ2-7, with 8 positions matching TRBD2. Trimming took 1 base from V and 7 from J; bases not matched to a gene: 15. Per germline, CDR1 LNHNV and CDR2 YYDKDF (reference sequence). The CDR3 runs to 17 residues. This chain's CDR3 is CATSRVISGISGGEQYV. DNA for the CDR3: TGTGCCACCAGCAGAGTGATTAGCGGGATCTCCGGCGGGGAGCAGTACGTC.

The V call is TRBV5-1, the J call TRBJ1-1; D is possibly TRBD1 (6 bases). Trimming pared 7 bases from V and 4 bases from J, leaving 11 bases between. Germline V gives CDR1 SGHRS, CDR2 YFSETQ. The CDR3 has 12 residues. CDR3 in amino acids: CASGGQSTEAFF. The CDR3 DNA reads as TGCGCCAGCGGTGGACAGTCCACTGAAGCTTTCTTT.

As DNA, the CDR3 is TGTGCCAGCTCGCCGGGGGGATTGAGGGAGCAGTACTTC. Its translation is CASSPGGLREQYF. This sequence joins TRBV18 and TRBJ2-7; 7 bases match TRBD2. The CDR3 spans 13 residues. The ends lost 6 bases at V and 7 bases at J; junction bases unmatched: 9. Germline assignment: CDR1 KGHSH and CDR2 LQKENI. The full variable domain, completed using reference TRBV18 and TRBJ2-7, is NAGVMQNPRHLVRRRGQEARLRCSPMKGHSHVYWYRQLPEEGLKFMVYLQKENIIDESGMPKERFSAEFPKEGPSILRIQQVVRGDSAAYFCASSPGGLREQYFGPGTRLTVT.

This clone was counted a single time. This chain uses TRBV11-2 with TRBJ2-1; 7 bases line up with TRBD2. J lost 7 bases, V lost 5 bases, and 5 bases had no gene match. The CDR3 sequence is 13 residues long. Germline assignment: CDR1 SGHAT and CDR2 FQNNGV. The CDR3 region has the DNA TGTGCCAGCAGCCCCAACGGGGGGAATGAGCAGTTCTTC. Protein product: CASSPNGGNEQFF.

The CDR3 bases are TGTGCCAGCAGCTTACACAGTGTGACCGGGGAGCTGTTTTTT. This encodes CASSLHSVTGELFF. The chain couples TRBV7-9 to TRBJ2-2; D remains unclear. CDR1 and CDR2 from the germline V gene are SEHNR and FQNEAQ (reference sequence). Trimming stripped 2 bases from V and 5 bases from J, with 9 bases between. There are 14 residues in the CDR3.

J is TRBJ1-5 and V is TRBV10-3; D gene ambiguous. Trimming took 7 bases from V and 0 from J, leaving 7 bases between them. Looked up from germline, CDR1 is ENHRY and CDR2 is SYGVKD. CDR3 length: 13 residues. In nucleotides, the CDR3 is TGTGCCATCACCTCAGGTAGCAATCAGCCCCAGCATTTT. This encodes CAITSGSNQPQHF.

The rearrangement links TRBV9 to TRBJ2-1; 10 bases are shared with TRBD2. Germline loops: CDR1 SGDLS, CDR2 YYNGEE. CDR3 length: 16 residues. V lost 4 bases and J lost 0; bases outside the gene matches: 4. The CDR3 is CASSTIAGGSYNEQFF. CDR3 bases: TGTGCCAGCAGCACCATAGCGGGGGGCTCCTACAATGAGCAGTTCTTC.

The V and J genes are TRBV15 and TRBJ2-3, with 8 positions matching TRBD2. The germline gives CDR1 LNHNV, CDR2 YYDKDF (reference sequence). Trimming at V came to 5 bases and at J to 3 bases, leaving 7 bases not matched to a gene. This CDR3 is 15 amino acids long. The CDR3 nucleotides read TGTGCCACCAGCCCCTCAGCGGGAGCGACAGATACGCAGTATTTT. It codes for CATSPSAGATDTQYF.

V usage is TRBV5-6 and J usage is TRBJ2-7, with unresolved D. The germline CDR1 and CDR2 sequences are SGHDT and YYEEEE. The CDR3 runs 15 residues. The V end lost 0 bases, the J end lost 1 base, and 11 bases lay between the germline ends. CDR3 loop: CASSLALGRSYEQYF. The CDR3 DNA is TGTGCCAGCAGCTTGGCTCTGGGCCGTTCCTACGAGCAGTACTTC.

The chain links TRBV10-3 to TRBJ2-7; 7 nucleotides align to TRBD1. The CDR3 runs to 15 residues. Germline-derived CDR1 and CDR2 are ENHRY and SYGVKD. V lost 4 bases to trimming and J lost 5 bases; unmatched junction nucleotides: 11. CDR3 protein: CAISAGLRGFNEQYF. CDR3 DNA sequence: TGTGCCATCAGTGCGGGGCTCAGGGGGTTCAACGAGCAGTACTTC.

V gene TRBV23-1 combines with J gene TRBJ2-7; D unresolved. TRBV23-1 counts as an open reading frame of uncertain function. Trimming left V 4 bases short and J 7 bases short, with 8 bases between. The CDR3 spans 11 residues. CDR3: CASSPYMEQYV. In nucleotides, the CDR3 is TGCGCCAGCAGTCCTTATATGGAGCAGTACGTC.